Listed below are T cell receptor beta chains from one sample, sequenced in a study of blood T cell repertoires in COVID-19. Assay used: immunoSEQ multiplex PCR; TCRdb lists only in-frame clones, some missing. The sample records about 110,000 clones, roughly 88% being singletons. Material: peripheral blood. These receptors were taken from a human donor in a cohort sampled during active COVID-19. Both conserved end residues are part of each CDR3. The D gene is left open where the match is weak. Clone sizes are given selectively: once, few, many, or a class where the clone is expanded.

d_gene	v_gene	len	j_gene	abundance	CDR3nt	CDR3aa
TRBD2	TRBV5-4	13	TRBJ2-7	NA	TGTGCCAGCAGACGTAGCGGGACCTACGAGCAGTACTTC	CASRRSGTYEQYF
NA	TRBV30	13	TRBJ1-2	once	TGTGCCTGGAGTGTATGGCAGGGGATCGGCTACACCTTC	CAWSVWQGIGYTF
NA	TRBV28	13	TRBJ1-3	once	TGTGCCAGCAGCGAGGGCTCTGGAAACACCATATATTTT	CASSEGSGNTIYF
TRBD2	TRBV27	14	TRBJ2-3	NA	TGTGCCAGCAGTTTATGGGCTAGCGGGGATACGCAGTATTTT	CASSLWASGDTQYF
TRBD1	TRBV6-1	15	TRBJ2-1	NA	TGTGCCAGCAGTGAAGCGTTGGACAGGGGCAATGAGCAGTTCTTC	CASSEALDRGNEQFF
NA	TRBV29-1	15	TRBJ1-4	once	TGCAGCGTTGAAGAGAGGACAGCAACTAATGAAAAACTGTTTTTT	CSVEERTATNEKLFF
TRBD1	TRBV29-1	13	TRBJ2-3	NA	TGCAGCGTGGGACAGGGGGCTGGAGATACGCAGTATTTT	CSVGQGAGDTQYF
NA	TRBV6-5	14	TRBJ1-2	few	TGTGCCAGCAGCTCAGGAGGGAGCGGCTATGGCTACACCTTC	CASSSGGSGYGYTF
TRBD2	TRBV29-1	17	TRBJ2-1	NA	TGCAGCGTTGAAGAGACACTAGCGGGAGCGGCATACAATGAGCAGTTCTTC	CSVEETLAGAAYNEQFF
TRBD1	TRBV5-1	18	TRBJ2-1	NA	TGCGCCAGCAGCCAAATACCGATAAAGGACAGGGGCTCCGGGGAGCAGTTCTTC	CASSQIPIKDRGSGEQFF
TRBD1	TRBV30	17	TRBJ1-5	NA	TGTGCCTGGAGCCCCCTTAGGGGGCGTCGCGGCAATCAGCCCCAGCATTTT	CAWSPLRGRRGNQPQHF
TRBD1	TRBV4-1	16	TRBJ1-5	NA	TGCGCCAGCAGCCAAGTGGCAGGGGGCTCCCATCAGCCCCAGCATTTT	CASSQVAGGSHQPQHF
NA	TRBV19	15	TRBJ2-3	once	TGTGCCAGTAGTATGCCCGGGAGACCCACAGATACGCAGTATTTT	CASSMPGRPTDTQYF
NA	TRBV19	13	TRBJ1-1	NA	TGTGCCAGTAGTACACAGGTGAACACTGAAGCTTTCTTT	CASSTQVNTEAFF
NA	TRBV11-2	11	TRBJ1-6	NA	TGTGCCAGCAGCTTGGGACACCTCACATCTTTT	CASSLGHLTSF
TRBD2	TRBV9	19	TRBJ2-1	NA	TGTGCCAGCAGCACCCCGGGACTAGCGGGGGAGACCTCCTACAATGAGCAGTTCTTC	CASSTPGLAGETSYNEQFF
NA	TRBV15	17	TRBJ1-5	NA	TGTGCCACCAGCAGAGATCAAGGGCCGGGGGGGGATCAGCCCCAGCATTTT	CATSRDQGPGGDQPQHF
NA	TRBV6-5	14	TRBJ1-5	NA	TGTGCCAGCAGTTACGGGGCAGGCAATCAGCCCCAGCATTTT	CASSYGAGNQPQHF
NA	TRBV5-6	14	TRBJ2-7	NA	TGTGCCAGCAGCTTTACGGGTATAATCTACGAGCAGTACTTC	CASSFTGIIYEQYF
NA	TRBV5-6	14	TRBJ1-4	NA	TGTGCCAGCAGCTGGAGACAGGTTAATGAAAAACTGTTTTTT	CASSWRQVNEKLFF
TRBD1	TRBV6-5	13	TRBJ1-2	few	TGTGCCAGCAGCGTACAGGGGGCTGATGGCTACACCTTC	CASSVQGADGYTF
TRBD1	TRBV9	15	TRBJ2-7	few	TGTGCCAGCAGCGTAGACCCCCGGACAGGGGACGAGCAGTACTTC	CASSVDPRTGDEQYF
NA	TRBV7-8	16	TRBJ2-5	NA	TGTGCCAGCAGCTTACGGTTCGAAGAAGTTAAGGAGACCCAGTACTTC	CASSLRFEEVKETQYF
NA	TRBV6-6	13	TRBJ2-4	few	TGTGCCAGCAGTGACACCCCGCAGGGCATTCAGTACTTC	CASSDTPQGIQYF
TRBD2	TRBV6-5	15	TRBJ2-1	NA	TGTGCCAGCATTCCCGGGAGGGGACTCTACAATGAGCAGTTCTTC	CASIPGRGLYNEQFF
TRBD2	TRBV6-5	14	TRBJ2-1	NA	TGTGCCAGCATGGCGGGAGGGACCTACAATGAGCAGTTCTTC	CASMAGGTYNEQFF
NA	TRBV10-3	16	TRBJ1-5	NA	TGTGCCATCAGTGAGACATTAGACAGTTACAATCAGCCCCAGCATTTT	CAISETLDSYNQPQHF
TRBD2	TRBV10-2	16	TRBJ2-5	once	TGCGCCAGCAGGGGACTAGCGGGGGGATACCAAGAGACCCAGTACTTC	CASRGLAGGYQETQYF